Here is one T cell receptor beta chain with its context. This entry belongs to a study of T-cell memory formation after mild COVID-19. The germline V gene has CDR1 SGHRS and CDR2 YFSETQ. Trimming stripped 2 bases from V and 5 bases from J, with 11 bases between. The CDR3 is 15 residues long. Via MiXCR, TCRdb re-called the 5' RACE reads, giving one row per CDR3 protein. This table holds about 440,000 distinct CDR3 sequences, around 20% found once. The sample consisted of PBMCs or a T cell subset sorted from them (not recorded which). This TCR was recovered from an adult woman who had mild COVID-19 (a few samples of this study predate the infection). Cell type and time point are not known. This chain joins TRBV5-1 and TRBJ1-6; unclear D gene. The CDR3 protein is CASSFVWENNSPLHF. DNA of the CDR3: TGCGCCAGCAGCTTTGTATGGGAGAATAATTCACCCCTCCACTTT.